Below are 7 T cell receptor beta chains sequenced from a single sample in a study of blood T cell repertoires in COVID-19. Assay: immunoSEQ multiplex PCR; the TCRdb copy retains only in-frame clones and omits some. The sample has 150,000 to 200,000 clones; about 80% are singletons. Material for sequencing was peripheral blood. These receptors came from a woman in her sixties or seventies with acute or convalescent COVID-19.

The chain links TRBV6-6 to TRBJ1-2; the match to TRBD1 covers 7 bases. The germline CDR1 and CDR2 sequences are MNHNY and SVGAGI (reference sequence). V shed 8 bases, J shed 2 bases, and the junction held 11 bases outside the gene matches. The CDR3 length is 15 residues. CDR3: CASHSPGQQNYGYTF. CDR3 sequence (DNA): TGTGCCAGCCATTCACCGGGACAGCAAAACTATGGCTACACCTTC.

The chain is built from TRBV4-1 and TRBJ2-2; 7 nucleotides line up with TRBD2. J was trimmed by 5 bases and V by 2 bases; bases with no gene match: 11. The CDR3 sequence is 17 residues long. The germline CDR1 and CDR2 sequences are MGHRA and YSYEKL. CDR3: CASSQTDMGLTTGELFF. The CDR3 nucleotides are TGCGCCAGCAGCCAAACTGATATGGGACTAACAACCGGGGAGCTGTTTTTT.

This clone came up a few times. The CDR3 DNA sequence: TGTGCCAGCAGCGTAGGAGGGTACTATGGCTACACCTTC. It is translated as CASSVGGYYGYTF. The chain employs TRBV9 and TRBJ1-2; D uncertain. The CDR3 has 13 residues. Looked up from germline, CDR1 is SGDLS and CDR2 is YYNGEE. The germline V and J ends were trimmed by 0 bases and 3 bases, with 6 bases remaining between them.

The chain employs TRBV19 and TRBJ2-7, with a tentative D call TRBD1 (6 bases). Germline CDR1 LNHDA, CDR2 SQIVND (reference sequence). V lost 3 bases and J lost 2, with 14 bases in between. The CDR3 runs to 15 residues. CDR3 protein: CASSIGGGPPYEQYF. CDR3 in DNA: TGTGCCAGTAGTATTGGGGGCGGACCCCCCTACGAGCAGTACTTC.

In its sample, this clone was seen once. The chain joins TRBV7-2 to TRBJ1-1; D unclear. The V and J ends lost 2 bases and 3 bases respectively, with 7 bases between them. The CDR3 runs to 13 residues. Per the germline V gene, CDR1 is SGHTA and CDR2 is FQGNSA. The CDR3 is CASSLFHDTEAFF. Written as DNA, the CDR3 is TGTGCCAGCAGCTTATTTCATGACACTGAAGCTTTCTTT.

The J gene is TRBJ2-3, the V gene TRBV7-3; 7 positions match TRBD2. The germline V gene has CDR1 SGHTA and CDR2 FQGTGA. The CDR3 contains 15 residues. The V gene end was trimmed by 5 bases and the J gene end by 3 bases; junction bases not matched to a gene: 8. The CDR3 protein is CASSETGTITDTQYF. The CDR3 nucleotides are TGTGCCAGCAGCGAAACCGGGACTATAACAGATACGCAGTATTTT.

This clone was found once. V gene TRBV4-1 combines with J gene TRBJ2-2, with D perhaps matching TRBD1 (5 bases). Germline assignment: CDR1 MGHRA and CDR2 YSYEKL. Trimming pared 2 bases from V and 4 bases from J, leaving 11 bases between. The CDR3 extends over 15 amino acids. CDR3 sequence: CASSQNRQSTGELFF. CDR3 nucleotide sequence: TGCGCCAGCAGCCAAAACCGACAGTCCACCGGGGAGCTGTTTTTT.